The 21 T cell receptor beta chains below all came from one sample that was sequenced in a study of blood T cell repertoires in COVID-19. This table comes from immunoSEQ multiplex PCR, and its TCRdb copy is limited to in-frame clones, with some not included. This table has some 120,000 clones, roughly four fifths appearing once. Sequenced: peripheral blood. These receptors all come from an elderly man with COVID-19, enrolled during active disease.

In its sample, this clone was seen a few times. The chain has TRBV7-2 and TRBJ1-2; 7 bases are shared with TRBD1. The germline gives CDR1 SGHTA, CDR2 FQGNSA. Losses at the gene ends were 3 bases for V and 7 bases for J; bases not matched to a gene: 5. This CDR3 has 13 amino acids. The DNA for the CDR3 is TGTGCCAGCAGCTTTGACAGGGACTCTGGCTACACCTTC. Protein product: CASSFDRDSGYTF. The full variable domain, in which reference TRBV7-2 and TRBJ1-2 provide the parts outside the CDR3, is GAGVSQSPSNKVTEKGKDVELRCDPISGHTALYWYRQSLGQGLEFLIYFQGNSAPDKSGLPSDRFSAERTGGSVSTLTIQRTQQEDSAVYLCASSFDRDSGYTFGSGTRLTVV.

This clone was detected a few times. This chain connects TRBV29-1 to TRBJ2-3, with TRBD2 matching over 9 bases. The CDR3 runs 14 residues. The V gene end was trimmed by 4 bases and the J gene end by 4 bases; junction bases not matched to a gene: 6. CDR1 is SQVTM and CDR2 is ANQGSEA in the germline V gene. As DNA, the CDR3 is TGCAGCGTTGTCGGGACTAGCATTTCAGATACGCAGTATTTT. Encoded protein: CSVVGTSISDTQYF.

The chain combines TRBV5-1 with TRBJ2-7; D gene ambiguous. Trimming stripped 4 bases from V and 7 bases from J, with 12 bases between. The CDR3 covers 12 residues. The germline gives CDR1 SGHRS, CDR2 YFSETQ. CDR3 region: CASSGPMEEQYF. The CDR3 bases are TGCGCCAGCAGCGGTCCGATGGAGGAGCAGTACTTC.

The chain carries TRBV9 and TRBJ2-7, with TRBD2 identical over 10 bases. Germline V gene sequence: CDR1 SGDLS, CDR2 YYNGEE. Trimming removed 5 bases from V and 4 bases from J; junction bases left unmatched: 9. CDR3 length: 15 residues. The CDR3 is CASSAASTSGYEQYF. The CDR3 nucleotides are TGTGCCAGCAGTGCAGCCTCGACTAGCGGGTACGAGCAGTACTTC. Complete variable domain (other parts from reference TRBV9 and TRBJ2-7): DSGVTQTPKHLITATGQRVTLRCSPRSGDLSVYWYQQSLDQGLQFLIQYYNGEERAKGNILERFSAQQFPDLHSELNLSSLELGDSALYFCASSAASTSGYEQYFGPGTRLTVT.

J is TRBJ2-7 and V is TRBV4-1, with D perhaps TRBD1 (5 bases). The germline CDR1 and CDR2 sequences are MGHRA and YSYEKL. The V end lost 1 base, the J end lost 5 bases, and 12 bases lay between the germline ends. The CDR3 sequence is 14 residues long. Here the CDR3 DNA reads TGCGCCAGCAGCCAAGTGTGGGGCATTGACGAGCAGTACTTC. This encodes CASSQVWGIDEQYF.

The gene calls are TRBV28 and TRBJ1-5; D may be TRBD1 (5 bases). The CDR3 runs to 15 residues. V shed 3 bases and J shed 4 bases, with 13 bases lying between them. The germline V gene encodes CDR1 MDHEN and CDR2 SYDVKM. As DNA, the CDR3 is TGTGCCAGCAGTTTCCTCCTCGGGGGGAATCAGCCCCAGCATTTT. Protein: CASSFLLGGNQPQHF.

The chain carries TRBV2 and TRBJ1-2; weak D call: TRBD1 (5 bases). The V gene lost 3 bases and the J gene lost 5 bases, with 13 bases spanning the gap. Germline assignment: CDR1 SNHLY and CDR2 FYNNEI. The CDR3 loop spans 14 amino acids. Written as DNA, the CDR3 is TGTGCCAGCAGTGAGGGGCGGTCAGGGTATGGCTACACCTTC. Its protein is CASSEGRSGYGYTF.

The chain has TRBV28 and TRBJ2-7, with D tentatively TRBD2 (6 bases). Germline loops: CDR1 MDHEN, CDR2 SYDVKM. This CDR3 has 17 residues. V shed 3 bases and J shed 2 bases, with 20 bases lying between them. The CDR3 region is CASSLGGGGSLPYEQYF. Here the CDR3 DNA reads TGTGCCAGCAGTTTGGGGGGTGGAGGGTCCTTACCCTACGAGCAGTACTTC.

V gene TRBV9 combines with J gene TRBJ1-2; 8 nucleotides align to TRBD1. The V and J ends lost 0 bases and 4 bases, in that order; junction bases with no gene match: 2. The CDR3 is 14 amino acids. Germline V gene data show CDR1 as SGDLS and CDR2 as YYNGEE. The CDR3 DNA reads as TGTGCCAGCAGCGTAGGGACAGGGTCCTATGGCTACACCTTC. This gives the protein CASSVGTGSYGYTF.

The chain couples TRBV19 to TRBJ1-1; D ambiguous. V gave up 5 bases and J gave up 5 bases, with 9 bases separating them. This CDR3 spans 12 amino acids. CDR1 is LNHDA, CDR2 SQIVND, per germline (reference sequence). CDR3 in amino acids: CASSPRRTEAFF. In DNA, the CDR3 is TGTGCCAGTAGTCCCCGGAGGACTGAAGCTTTCTTT.

The CDR3 loop reads CAWSGTITGELFF. The CDR3 coding sequence is TGTGCCTGGAGCGGGACTATCACCGGGGAGCTGTTTTTT. V is TRBV30 and J is TRBJ2-2, with 7 bases lining up with TRBD2. CDR1 GTSNPN and CDR2 SVGIG come from the germline V gene (reference sequence). The CDR3 has 13 residues. V dropped 3 bases and J dropped 4; count of bases not matched to a gene: 2.

On this clone: One end of the junction fails to match germline, which may point to a read error. The V gene is TRBV7-2, the J gene TRBJ2-7, with TRBD2 as a possible D gene (6 bases). Germline CDR1 is SGHTA and CDR2 is FQGNSA. This CDR3 contains 14 residues. As DNA, the CDR3 is TGTGCCAGCAGCTTAGCGCTCTCGGGGGTAGTTAAAGACTTC. Translation: CASSLALSGVVKDF.

This chain links TRBV19 with TRBJ2-3, with D uncertain. The CDR3 runs 15 residues. Germline V gives CDR1 LNHDA, CDR2 SQIVND (reference sequence). The ends were cut back, 1 base at V and 0 bases at J, with 8 bases in the middle. CDR3 DNA: TGTGCCAGTAGTATAGGGGCAGATAGCACAGATACGCAGTATTTT. This translates into CASSIGADSTDTQYF.

This chain uses TRBV2 with TRBJ2-2; TRBD1 agrees at 11 bases. V gave up 5 bases and J gave up 8 bases; unmatched junction bases: 7. Germline V lookup: CDR1 SNHLY, CDR2 FYNNEI. The CDR3 loop spans 15 amino acids. CDR3 sequence (DNA): TGTGCCAGCAGTACAGGACAGGGGGCATCAGGGGAGCTGTTTTTT. Translating it yields CASSTGQGASGELFF.

The gene calls are TRBV7-9 and TRBJ2-7, with D perhaps TRBD2 (5 bases). Germline CDR1 and CDR2: SEHNR and FQNEAQ (reference sequence). CDR3 length: 14 residues. V was clipped by 5 bases and J by 0 bases, with 11 bases between them. The CDR3 bases are TGTGCCAGCAGCCCGCCCGGGAACTCCTACGAGCAGTACTTC. Protein sequence: CASSPPGNSYEQYF. The variable domain in full, with the rest retrieved from reference TRBV7-9 and TRBJ2-7, is DTGVSQNPRHKITKRGQNVTFRCDPISEHNRLYWYRQTLGQGPEFLTYFQNEAQLEKSRLLSDRFSAERPKGSFSTLEIQRTEQGDSAMYLCASSPPGNSYEQYFGPGTRLTVT.

This clone came up a few times. The chain employs TRBV11-3 and TRBJ2-1, with D perhaps matching TRBD2 (6 bases). The CDR3 runs to 15 residues. V lost 8 bases and J 3 bases, leaving 17 bases between the germline ends. Germline V CDR1 and CDR2: SGHNT, YENEEA. The chain's CDR3 is CASARLGGSYNEQFF. As DNA, the CDR3 is TGTGCCAGCGCCCGTCTGGGAGGAAGCTACAATGAGCAGTTCTTC.

This clone was seen only a few times. The CDR3 coding sequence is TGTGCCAGCGTGGGGCCTCAGATGAACTATGGCTACACCTTC. Encoded protein: CASVGPQMNYGYTF. V and J are TRBV11-2 and TRBJ1-2, with a possible D match to TRBD1 (5 bases). V was trimmed by 8 bases and J by 2 bases, leaving 15 bases between them. Germline V gene data show CDR1 as SGHAT and CDR2 as FQNNGV. The CDR3 covers 14 residues.

This clone has only a few counts. This chain links TRBV28 with TRBJ2-5, with D perhaps TRBD2 (5 bases). The CDR3 covers 15 residues. Trimming pared 1 base from V and 4 bases from J, leaving 13 bases between. Germline-derived CDR1 and CDR2 are MDHEN and SYDVKM. The CDR3 loop is CASSLYRGIGETQYF. The CDR3 DNA follows: TGTGCCAGCAGTTTATATCGGGGAATTGGAGAGACCCAGTACTTC.

The V gene is TRBV11-3, the J gene TRBJ2-1, with no clear D. The CDR3 covers 12 residues. The germline gives CDR1 SGHNT, CDR2 YENEEA. Trimming took 3 bases from V and 4 from J, leaving 4 bases between them. The CDR3 protein is CASSFNYNEQFF. The CDR3 coding sequence is TGTGCCAGCAGCTTTAATTACAATGAGCAGTTCTTC.

This chain joins TRBV5-1 and TRBJ2-6; possibly TRBD1 for D (5 bases). The length of the CDR3 is 16 residues. The germline CDR1 and CDR2 sequences are SGHRS and YFSETQ. The V end lost 0 bases, the J end lost 4 bases, and 11 bases lay between the germline ends. Written as DNA, the CDR3 is TGCGCCAGCAGCTTGGCGGTGGGGCGGGGGGCCAACGTCCTGACTTTC. Protein: CASSLAVGRGANVLTF.

The chain has TRBV28 and TRBJ1-1; D is ambiguous. CDR1 is MDHEN, CDR2 SYDVKM, per germline. V lost 6 bases and J 4 bases, leaving 12 bases between the germline ends. The CDR3 loop spans 13 amino acids. The CDR3: CASRPLLPTEAFF. CDR3 nucleotide sequence: TGTGCCAGCAGGCCCTTACTCCCCACTGAAGCTTTCTTT.